These 32 T cell receptor beta chains were sequenced from one sample in a study of OX40 agonist ivuxolimab in advanced cancers. Profiling relied on immunoSEQ multiplex PCR, and the TCRdb table lists in-frame clones only, not all of them. The table lists about 90,000 clones, just over 90% of them singletons. This specimen consisted of CD4+ or CD8+ T cells sorted from blood, obtained in a trial of the OX40 agonist ivuxolimab. These receptors all stem from an adult with an advanced solid tumor such as melanoma, head and neck, liver or kidney cancer.

In regard to this clone: The same CDR3 arises from other DNA sequences in this sample as well. This chain connects TRBV28 to TRBJ2-7; no definite D call. The ends were cut back, 1 base at V and 4 bases at J, with 5 bases in the middle. Germline V gives CDR1 MDHEN, CDR2 SYDVKM. This CDR3 comprises 12 residues. CDR3 loop: CASSLLGYEQYF. In nucleotides, the CDR3 is TGTGCCAGCAGTTTATTGGGTTACGAGCAGTACTTC. The full variable domain, its missing parts supplied by reference TRBV28 and TRBJ2-7, is DVKVTQSSRYLVKRTGEKVFLECVQDMDHENMFWYRQDPGLGLRLIYFSYDVKMKEKGDIPEGYSVSREKKERFSLILESASTNQTSMYLCASSLLGYEQYFGPGTRLTVT.

The V and J genes are TRBV11-2 and TRBJ1-1; weak D call: TRBD1 (5 bases). With 5 bases removed from V and 0 bases from J, the gap between germline ends came to 13 bases. CDR1 and CDR2 (germline): SGHAT, FQNNGV. This CDR3 is 15 amino acids long. The DNA for the CDR3 is TGTGCCAGCAGCCCGCGGGGCACCTTGAACACTGAAGCTTTCTTT. Translated: CASSPRGTLNTEAFF.

This CDR3 is CTSSHPNPTSGCQQETQYF. The CDR3 bases are TGCACCAGCAGCCACCCAAACCCGACTAGCGGGTGCCAGCAAGAGACCCAGTACTTC. This chain joins TRBV1 and TRBJ2-5; TRBD2, the D gene given by the table, was not confirmed from the DNA. TRBV1 is flagged as a pseudogene. The CDR3 contains 19 residues.

J is TRBJ1-3 and V is TRBV18; possible D gene TRBD1, 5 bases. Trimming cost V 0 bases and J 0 bases, with 9 bases left between them. This CDR3 is 16 amino acids long. CDR1 is KGHSH and CDR2 is LQKENI in the germline V gene. The CDR3 nucleotides are TGTGCCAGCTCACCACCAACAGGAGCCTCTGGAAACACCATATATTTT. This encodes CASSPPTGASGNTIYF.

This clone was counted between two and nine times. The J gene is TRBJ1-1, the V gene TRBV19; D is unresolved. With 5 bases removed from V and 0 bases from J, the gap between germline ends came to 10 bases. The CDR3 contains 14 residues. Germline V gene lookup returns CDR1 LNHDA and CDR2 SQIVND (reference sequence). The CDR3 is CASSPQQLNTEAFF. In nucleotides, the CDR3 is TGTGCCAGTAGTCCCCAACAGCTGAACACTGAAGCTTTCTTT. Full variable domain (rest looked up from reference TRBV19 and TRBJ1-1): DGGITQSPKYLFRKEGQNVTLSCEQNLNHDAMYWYRQDPGQGLRLIYYSQIVNDFQKGDIAEGYSVSREKKESFPLTVTSAQKNPTAFYLCASSPQQLNTEAFFGQGTRLTVV.

V gene TRBV5-1 combines with J gene TRBJ2-1; 7 bases are shared with TRBD2. Germline V gives CDR1 SGHRS, CDR2 YFSETQ. This CDR3 has 15 amino acids. Germline trimming cut 2 bases from V and 4 bases from J; bases unmatched to any gene: 6. DNA of the CDR3: TGCGCCAGCAGCTTCGCGGCTAGCGGTTACAATGAGCAGTTCTTC. It codes for CASSFAASGYNEQFF.

The chain uses TRBV28 and TRBJ2-1; 12 bases fit TRBD1. Germline V CDR1 and CDR2: MDHEN, SYDVKM. The length of the CDR3 is 16 residues. The V gene end was trimmed by 6 bases and the J gene end by 1 base; junction bases not matched to a gene: 4. The CDR3 DNA reads as TGTGCCAGCAGGGGGACAGGGGGCCGGTCCTACAATGAGCAGTTCTTC. Amino acid sequence: CASRGTGGRSYNEQFF.

The chain employs TRBV9 and TRBJ2-7; perhaps D is TRBD1 or TRBD2 (6 bases each). V was clipped by 4 bases and J by 2 bases, with 13 bases between them. Germline loops: CDR1 SGDLS, CDR2 YYNGEE. The CDR3 totals 14 residues. The CDR3 loop reads CASSPGAGTYEQYF. CDR3 bases: TGTGCCAGCAGCCCAGGGGCGGGAACCTACGAGCAGTACTTC.

The chain is built from TRBV18 and TRBJ2-4; D tentatively reads TRBD1 or TRBD2 (7 bases each). Germline CDR1 is KGHSH and CDR2 is LQKENI. Trimming left V 6 bases short and J 0 bases short, with 21 bases between. The CDR3 is made up of 18 amino acids. CDR3 amino acids: CASSATSPGGLAKNIQYF. The DNA of the CDR3 is TGTGCCAGCTCGGCGACTAGCCCAGGGGGGTTAGCCAAAAACATTCAGTACTTC.

The chain combines TRBV7-2 with TRBJ2-3, with D possibly matching TRBD2 (6 bases). CDR1 and CDR2 from the germline V gene are SGHTA and FQGNSA. This CDR3 is 14 amino acids long. V was clipped by 4 bases and J by 1 base, with 9 bases between them. The CDR3 DNA sequence: TGTGCCAGCAGCTGGGGCGGGGGCACAGATACGCAGTATTTT. Translating gives CASSWGGGTDTQYF.

The chain carries TRBV18 and TRBJ1-1; the D gene is possibly TRBD1 (6 bases). The V and J ends lost 6 bases and 2 bases respectively, with 19 bases between them. Germline V gene lookup returns CDR1 KGHSH and CDR2 LQKENI. The CDR3 covers 16 residues. CDR3 protein: CASSQALRTVNTEAFF. The DNA of the CDR3 is TGTGCCAGCTCTCAAGCTCTACGGACAGTAAACACTGAAGCTTTCTTT. Supplemented by reference TRBV18 and TRBJ1-1, the full variable domain reads NAGVMQNPRHLVRRRGQEARLRCSPMKGHSHVYWYRQLPEEGLKFMVYLQKENIIDESGMPKERFSAEFPKEGPSILRIQQVVRGDSAAYFCASSQALRTVNTEAFFGQGTRLTVV.

The chain couples TRBV4-3 to TRBJ2-7, with 11 bases matching TRBD2. V lost 0 bases to trimming and J lost 4 bases; unmatched junction nucleotides: 5. Germline CDR1 and CDR2: LGHNA and YSLEER. The length of the CDR3 is 16 residues. DNA for the CDR3: TGCGCCAGCAGCCAAGACCTAGGACTAGCGGGTTACGAGCAGTACTTC. It yields the protein CASSQDLGLAGYEQYF.

The V and J genes are TRBV5-4 and TRBJ2-2; no reliable D call. CDR3 size: 15 residues. Trimming pared 9 bases from V and 0 bases from J, leaving 15 bases between. Germline V gives CDR1 SGHNT, CDR2 YYREEE (reference sequence). Here the CDR3 DNA reads TGTGCCACCGAAATTCAGATGTCGAACACCGGGGAGCTGTTTTTT. This codes for CATEIQMSNTGELFF. Full variable domain (remainder filled in from reference TRBV5-4 and TRBJ2-2): ETGVTQSPTHLIKTRGQQVTLRCSSQSGHNTVSWYQQALGQGPQFIFQYYREEENGRGNFPPRFSGLQFPNYSSELNVNALELDDSALYLCATEIQMSNTGELFFGEGSRLTVL.

The chain couples TRBV10-2 to TRBJ2-7; weak D call: TRBD1 (6 bases). Germline V CDR1 and CDR2: WSHSY, SAAADI. With 4 bases removed from V and 2 bases from J, the gap between germline ends came to 21 bases. This CDR3 is built from 17 residues. CDR3 region: CASSGRLSVRTAYEQYF. As DNA, the CDR3 is TGCGCCAGCAGTGGTCGCCTTTCAGTCAGGACAGCCTACGAGCAGTACTTC.

The chain recombines TRBV6-5 with TRBJ2-7, with 7 bases lining up with TRBD2. Germline V gives CDR1 MNHEY, CDR2 SVGAGI. Trimming at V came to 8 bases and at J to 5 bases, leaving 15 bases not matched to a gene. The CDR3 length is 15 residues. The DNA for the CDR3 is TGTGCCAGCCCTCGCCCGGAACAGCGGGGTGACGAGCAGTACTTC. It is translated as CASPRPEQRGDEQYF.

The chain recombines TRBV2 with TRBJ2-5; D could derive from TRBD1 or TRBD2 (5 bases each). The V end lost 7 bases, the J end lost 4 bases, and 19 bases lay between the germline ends. Germline V gene data show CDR1 as SNHLY and CDR2 as FYNNEI. CDR3 length: 15 residues. The CDR3, as DNA: TGTGCCAGCAAAGTAGCGCCGAGGGGCAGAGAGACCCAGTACTTC. This codes for CASKVAPRGRETQYF.

V and J are TRBV7-3 and TRBJ2-3, with a possible D match to TRBD2 (5 bases). This CDR3 has 13 amino acids. With 5 bases removed from V and 6 bases from J, the gap between germline ends came to 12 bases. Germline-derived CDR1 and CDR2 are SGHTA and FQGTGA. CDR3 sequence: CASSPPGSDTQYF. The CDR3 coding sequence is TGTGCCAGCAGCCCTCCTGGGAGCGATACGCAGTATTTT.

This chain connects TRBV28 to TRBJ2-2; D possibly corresponds to TRBD1 (6 bases). The CDR3 runs 15 residues. Trimming stripped 6 bases from V and 2 bases from J, with 13 bases between. Germline loops: CDR1 MDHEN, CDR2 SYDVKM. This CDR3 reads CASSMGQINTGELFF. In DNA, the CDR3 is TGTGCCAGCAGCATGGGACAAATTAACACCGGGGAGCTGTTTTTT. Filled out from reference TRBV28 and TRBJ2-2, the complete variable domain reads DVKVTQSSRYLVKRTGEKVFLECVQDMDHENMFWYRQDPGLGLRLIYFSYDVKMKEKGDIPEGYSVSREKKERFSLILESASTNQTSMYLCASSMGQINTGELFFGEGSRLTVL.

This chain links TRBV18 with TRBJ1-5; TRBD1 might be the D (5 bases). From germline, CDR1 is KGHSH and CDR2 LQKENI. V was clipped by 1 base and J by 3 bases, with 10 bases between them. The CDR3 totals 15 residues. DNA of the CDR3: TGTGCCAGCTCACCACAGGGGTTTGTCAATCAGCCCCAGCATTTT. It codes for CASSPQGFVNQPQHF.

The V and J genes are TRBV6-5 and TRBJ2-1; the match to TRBD2 covers 8 bases. The CDR3 runs 16 residues. CDR1 MNHEY and CDR2 SVGAGI come from the germline V gene. The junction had 11 bases not matched to a gene; V was cut back by 3 bases and J by 7 bases. CDR3 loop: CASSYRRIAGRNEQFF. The DNA of the CDR3 is TGTGCCAGCAGTTATAGGCGGATAGCGGGAAGGAATGAGCAGTTCTTC.

Here the CDR3 DNA reads TGTGCCAGCCTAGCCACTACAGGGTACGAGCAGTACTTC. This translates into CASLATTGYEQYF. The chain has TRBV6-6 and TRBJ2-7; possible D gene TRBD1, 6 bases. The CDR3 totals 13 residues. Germline-derived CDR1 and CDR2 are MNHNY and SVGAGI (reference sequence). Trimming left V 8 bases short and J 4 bases short, with 15 bases between.

The genes are TRBV28 and TRBJ2-3; unclear D gene. The CDR3 is made up of 10 amino acids. V dropped 7 bases and J dropped 9 bases, with 8 bases sitting between them. The V gene's germline CDR1 is MDHEN and CDR2 SYDVKM. For the CDR3, the DNA is TGTGCCAGCAAGGCAGGAACGCAGTATTTT. This codes for CASKAGTQYF.

This clone was detected a few times. The rearrangement uses TRBV20-1 and TRBJ1-1; D uncertain. The CDR3 length is 11 residues. V lost 3 bases to trimming and J lost 2 bases, with 4 bases between them. Germline CDR1 is DFQATT and CDR2 is SNEGSKA (reference sequence). CDR3 nucleotide sequence: TGCAGTGCTAGGTACAACACTGAAGCTTTCTTT. Its translation: CSARYNTEAFF.

This chain joins TRBV28 and TRBJ2-1, with D unresolved. The germline V gene has CDR1 MDHEN and CDR2 SYDVKM. V dropped 8 bases and J dropped 4 bases, with 6 bases sitting between them. CDR3 size: 11 residues. CDR3 in DNA: TGTGCCAGCGGGTCATACAATGAGCAGTTCTTC. This sequence encodes CASGSYNEQFF. The full variable domain, rest sourced from reference TRBV28 and TRBJ2-1, is DVKVTQSSRYLVKRTGEKVFLECVQDMDHENMFWYRQDPGLGLRLIYFSYDVKMKEKGDIPEGYSVSREKKERFSLILESASTNQTSMYLCASGSYNEQFFGPGTRLTVL.

This chain connects TRBV7-9 to TRBJ2-5, with 9 bases identical to TRBD2. V trimming: 1 base; J trimming: 5 bases; junction bases outside the gene matches: 11. From germline, CDR1 is SEHNR and CDR2 FQNEAQ (reference sequence). This CDR3 is 17 amino acids long. The CDR3 spells CASSLGFGGRAWETQYF. In nucleotides, the CDR3 is TGTGCCAGCAGCTTAGGATTCGGCGGGAGGGCCTGGGAGACCCAGTACTTC.

The V and J genes are TRBV7-9 and TRBJ2-7; the match to TRBD2 covers 13 bases. The CDR3 consists of 16 residues. Germline V lookup: CDR1 SEHNR, CDR2 FQNEAQ (reference sequence). The V gene end was trimmed by 3 bases and the J gene end by 0 bases; junction bases not matched to a gene: 2. As DNA, the CDR3 is TGTGCCAGCAGCTTTGGGACTAGCGGGACCTCCTACGAGCAGTACTTC. It encodes CASSFGTSGTSYEQYF.

This clone was seen just once. The rearrangement joins TRBV27 to TRBJ2-7, with TRBD2 matching over 11 bases. In germline, CDR1 is MNHEY, CDR2 SMNVEV (reference sequence). The CDR3 has 15 amino acids. V dropped 6 bases and J dropped 2; count of bases not matched to a gene: 6. The CDR3 DNA follows: TGTGCCAGCAGACCAACTAGCGGGAGAACCTACGAGCAGTACTTC. This codes for CASRPTSGRTYEQYF.

This rearrangement joins TRBV7-7 to TRBJ2-5; the D gene is possibly TRBD2 (5 bases). In germline, CDR1 is SSHAT, CDR2 FNYEAQ (reference sequence). The V end was cut by 5 bases, the J end by 9 bases, with 7 bases between. There are 10 residues in the CDR3. CDR3 loop: CASSPAAQYF. The CDR3 DNA reads as TGTGCCAGCAGCCCAGCGGCCCAGTACTTC.

The chain links TRBV4-3 to TRBJ1-5, with unresolved D. The germline CDR1 and CDR2 sequences are LGHNA and YSLEER. Trimming stripped 1 base from V and 3 bases from J, with 10 bases between. The CDR3 runs to 15 residues. The chain's CDR3 is CASSQAIGHNQPQHF. DNA of the CDR3: TGCGCCAGCAGCCAAGCGATAGGGCACAATCAGCCCCAGCATTTT.

The chain couples TRBV28 to TRBJ2-3, with 12 bases identical to TRBD2. The germline gives CDR1 MDHEN, CDR2 SYDVKM. J gave up 3 bases and V 3 bases, and 7 bases lay outside the gene matches. CDR3 length: 17 residues. The CDR3 protein is CASSFPRTSGNTDTQYF. CDR3 sequence (DNA): TGTGCCAGCAGTTTTCCCCGGACTAGCGGGAATACAGATACGCAGTATTTT.

This clone occurred once. The chain uses TRBV9 and TRBJ2-5; 10 positions match TRBD1. Germline CDR1 reads SGDLS; CDR2 reads YYNGEE. V lost 0 bases and J lost 4; bases outside the gene matches: 6. The CDR3 is 16 amino acids. The CDR3 sequence: CASSVGARQGAETQYF. The CDR3 DNA reads as TGTGCCAGCAGCGTAGGTGCGCGACAGGGGGCAGAGACCCAGTACTTC.

The chain joins TRBV10-2 to TRBJ1-1; the match to TRBD1 covers 7 bases. V gave up 6 bases and J gave up 0 bases; unmatched junction bases: 4. This CDR3 has 14 amino acids. Germline V gene sequence: CDR1 WSHSY, CDR2 SAAADI. The CDR3 bases are TGCGCCAGCAGACCGGGACAGCTGAACACTGAAGCTTTCTTT. Translating it yields CASRPGQLNTEAFF.